This is a list of T cell receptor beta chains from one sample in a study of immune characterization of retroperitoneal liposarcoma. TCRdb called the PCR reads again in MiXCR, with one record for every CDR3 protein. The data show 7,500 to 8,500 distinct CDR3 sequences, about 38% seen once. Material: tumor tissue. The receptors shown here come from a male donor with retroperitoneal liposarcoma. The conserved cysteine and the conserved F or W are not part of the CDR3 here. Clone sizes are given selectively: once, few, many, or a class where the clone is expanded.

CDR3aa | v_gene | abundance | j_gene
ASSLAAFWIEAF | TRBV7-6 | - | TRBJ1-1
ASSKTSGGAVYEQY | TRBV6-1 | - | -
ASSEERGETQF | TRBV6-1 | few | TRBJ2-1
ASSHKTGTGLSYEQY | TRBV12-3/TRBV12-4 | few | TRBJ2-7
ASSPDAGSGNTIY | TRBV6-1 | - | TRBJ1-3
ASRPDSYNEQF | TRBV27 | - | TRBJ2-1
ASSLDPSNEQF | TRBV7-2 | - | TRBJ2-1
ASIGRLSNTEAF | TRBV6-5 | - | TRBJ1-1
ASKPAGRVETQY | TRBV10-2 | few | -
ASSLGTALGTDTQY | TRBV12-3/TRBV12-4 | - | TRBJ2-3
ASSYIYEQY | TRBV6-8 | few | -
ASSRGGSSYNEQF | TRBV6-1 | few | TRBJ2-1
ASSIQPPGQTNTEAF | TRBV6-1 | medium-sized | TRBJ1-1
ASSGRDRKGTGELF | TRBV11-3 | - | TRBJ2-2
ASMVSRGGLNEQF | TRBV27 | medium-sized | TRBJ2-1
ASSATGAGNTIY | TRBV6-2/TRBV6-3 | once | TRBJ1-3
ASSYSGGIYEQY | TRBV6-5 | - | TRBJ2-7
ASSEWRGWGTDTQY | TRBV11-3 | - | TRBJ2-3
ASSLRPSTDTQY | TRBV6-1 | medium-sized | TRBJ2-3
ASKQEGFTYEQY | TRBV28 | - | -
ASSLGEVQEQY | TRBV12-3/TRBV12-4 | - | -
ASSLSTGTGANVLT | TRBV27 | - | TRBJ2-3
ASSSGTGAGDTQY | TRBV11-3 | - | TRBJ2-3
ASTLGTGTDTQY | TRBV6-1 | medium-sized | TRBJ2-3
ASSLRNVVRLAGLPGGDTQY | TRBV12-3/TRBV12-4 | - | TRBJ2-3
ASSHLGGGGLETQF | TRBV11-3 | few | TRBJ2-1
ASSSHGAGELF | TRBV12-3/TRBV12-4 | - | TRBJ2-2
ASSYSSGTGGNEQF | TRBV6-5 | - | TRBJ2-1
ASSLEGGSREQF | TRBV7-6 | medium-sized | TRBJ2-1
ASSYSNYGTGAYEQY | TRBV6-6 | medium-sized | -
ASGLGTAQETQY | TRBV12-5 | - | -
ASSEEYGTYEQY | TRBV6-1 | medium-sized | -
ASSSYEGVEETQY | TRBV11-3 | once | -
ASSEGGASTNEKLF | TRBV6-1 | - | TRBJ1-4
ASSKYYGRGGSTEAF | TRBV12-3/TRBV12-4 | few | TRBJ1-1
ASSLLGSLSTDTQY | TRBV7-2 | - | TRBJ2-3
ASTLTGGLSEQY | TRBV12-3/TRBV12-4 | medium-sized | -
ASSASEGPYNEQY | TRBV10-1 | few | TRBJ2-4